This T cell receptor beta chain was found in a study of cytotoxic CD8 clonotypes in ibrutinib-treated CLL. The wider study: The samples contained approximately 280,000 productive templates on average. They also contained an average of 94,082 productive rearrangements.

Trimming took off 0 bases at V and 17 bases at J, with 14 bases between the two ends. Looked up from germline, CDR1 is GTSNPN and CDR2 is SVGIG (reference sequence). The CDR3 totals 12 residues. Overall study results and limits: Public clonotypes were seen rarely and were contracted or stable on treatment.

Points on this clone: The target antigen is unknown.

Repertoires were generated with immunoSEQ multiplex PCR, while TCRdb's copy carries only in-frame clones and drops some. The sample records 30,000 to 40,000 clones, approximately 69% being singletons. The V call is TRBV30, the J call TRBJ1-6; no definite D call. Sequences were derived from PBMCs, sampled before ibrutinib treatment. The receptor was isolated from a human donor with chronic lymphocytic leukemia. CDR3 residues: CAWSVGWAPVHF. CDR3 bases: TGTGCCTGGAGTGTAGGGTGGGCTCCTGTCCACTTT.